This passage covers 18 T cell receptor beta chains from one sample sequenced in a study of T-cell memory formation after mild COVID-19 (TCRdb year 2021). The library came from 5' RACE. Data came from an Illumina NovaSeq 6000. TCRdb reran the public reads through fastp at Q25 and MiXCR, keeping productive beta chains. Every distinct CDR3 protein forms one entry, paired with its most common genes and DNA. This sample is represented by just under 350,000 distinct CDR3 sequences; about an eighth of them were singletons. The top ten clones comprise 20% to 25% of the sample. The sequenced sample consisted of PBMCs or a T cell subset sorted from them (not recorded which). The receptors come from a man aged 18 to 30 who had mild COVID-19 (a few samples of this study predate the infection). The sample titles of this study are shuffled in the database, so cell type and time point are left out; the donor was told from shared clones.

This clonotype was seen a few times. The V and J genes are TRBV6-5 and TRBJ2-7; TRBD1 might be the D (6 bases). This CDR3 region has 16 residues. Germline V gives CDR1 MNHEY, CDR2 SVGAGI. Between the trimmed V and J ends, which lost 5 bases and 6 bases, there was a span of 23 bases. DNA of the CDR3: TGTGCCAGCAGTCGAAGGGCAGGGGCAGGTTTCGGCGAGCAGTACGTC. Protein sequence: CASSRRAGAGFGEQYV.

V usage is TRBV6-5 and J usage is TRBJ2-1; the match to TRBD2 covers 14 bases. The CDR3 covers 17 residues. V lost 1 base and J lost 8; bases outside the gene matches: 7. Germline CDR1 MNHEY, CDR2 SVGAGI. The CDR3 DNA is TGTGCCAGCAGTTACTACGGGACTAGCGGGGGAGTCGATGAGCAGTTCTTC. Amino acid sequence: CASSYYGTSGGVDEQFF.

The gene calls are TRBV7-9 and TRBJ1-1, with TRBD1 matching 8 bases. The V gene end was trimmed by 2 bases and the J gene end by 6 bases; junction bases not matched to a gene: 5. The CDR3 runs to 14 residues. CDR1 is SEHNR and CDR2 is FQNEAQ in the germline V gene (reference sequence). CDR3 sequence (DNA): TGTGCCAGCAGCTTACAAGACAGGGGACCTGAAGCTTTCTTT. Translated, it gives CASSLQDRGPEAFF.

This clonotype was counted a few times. The chain carries TRBV6-5 and TRBJ1-4, with a possible D match to TRBD1 (6 bases). The germline V gene has CDR1 MNHEY and CDR2 SVGAGI. This CDR3 region has 15 residues. V dropped 4 bases and J dropped 8 bases, with 17 bases sitting between them. The CDR3 DNA reads as TGTGCCAGCAGTTCTCCCAGGGGTGAAGGAGAAAAACTGTTTTTT. Amino acid sequence: CASSSPRGEGEKLFF.

The V and J genes are TRBV19 and TRBJ1-5; 10 bases map to TRBD1. J gave up 2 bases and V 4 bases, and 5 bases lay outside the gene matches. CDR1 and CDR2 from the germline V gene are LNHDA and SQIVND (reference sequence). The CDR3 has 16 amino acids. The CDR3 is CASSTPTGGGNQPQHF. CDR3 DNA: TGTGCCAGTAGTACCCCGACAGGGGGCGGCAATCAGCCCCAGCATTTT.

This clonotype was found a few times. The CDR3 region is CASSYSTGGNQPQHF. Here the CDR3 DNA reads TGTGCCAGCAGTTACTCGACAGGGGGCAATCAGCCCCAGCATTTT. The genes are TRBV6-5 and TRBJ1-5, with 8 nucleotides matching TRBD1. The CDR3 totals 15 residues. V was pared by 0 bases and J by 2 bases, with 0 bases of the junction left unmatched. Germline V gene sequence: CDR1 MNHEY, CDR2 SVGAGI.

This clonotype was seen repeatedly, ten times or more. V usage is TRBV7-3 and J usage is TRBJ2-3, with 9 bases identical to TRBD2. The CDR3 length is 14 residues. V lost 3 bases, J lost 3 bases, and 1 base stayed unmatched. Germline V gene data show CDR1 as SGHTA and CDR2 as FQGTGA. The CDR3 is CASSFGLATDTQYF. In DNA form, the CDR3 reads TGTGCCAGCAGCTTCGGACTAGCGACAGATACGCAGTATTTT.

This clonotype was counted many times. This rearrangement joins TRBV5-5 to TRBJ2-7; the match to TRBD1 covers 12 bases. The CDR3 loop spans 15 amino acids. Germline values: CDR1 SGHKS, CDR2 YYEKEE (reference sequence). With V trimmed by 4 bases and J by 4 bases, 6 bases remained unmatched. CDR3 DNA sequence: TGTGCCAGCAGCCCCGGGACAGGGGGCCTTTACGAGCAGTACTTC. This encodes CASSPGTGGLYEQYF.

This clonotype was picked up a small number of times. The chain recombines TRBV10-3 with TRBJ2-7, with D unresolved. The V end lost 10 bases, the J end lost 2 bases, and 18 bases lay between the germline ends. CDR3 length: 14 residues. Germline V gene data show CDR1 as ENHRY and CDR2 as SYGVKD. In nucleotides, the CDR3 is TGTGCCACTCAGGTCCGGGCGGATACCTACGAGCAGTACTTC. Translated, it gives CATQVRADTYEQYF.

The chain carries TRBV5-1 and TRBJ1-6; TRBD1 matches 8 bases. The V segment lost 2 bases and the J segment 6 bases; nucleotides outside the gene matches: 4. This CDR3 has 15 amino acids. The V gene's germline CDR1 is SGHRS and CDR2 YFSETQ. The CDR3: CASSFDRGANSPLHF. The CDR3 DNA sequence: TGCGCCAGCAGCTTCGACAGGGGCGCTAATTCACCCCTCCACTTT.

This clonotype has at least ten counts. The CDR3 coding sequence is TGCGCCAGCAGCCAAGCAGGGGGCCCGACCTACAATGAGCAGTTCTTC. It is translated as CASSQAGGPTYNEQFF. The chain carries TRBV4-1 and TRBJ2-1; TRBD1 agrees at 8 bases. Trimming removed 1 base from V and 2 bases from J; junction bases left unmatched: 4. Germline CDR1 reads MGHRA; CDR2 reads YSYEKL. The length of the CDR3 is 16 residues.

The J gene is TRBJ1-6, the V gene TRBV7-2, with D possibly matching TRBD1 (6 bases). Trimming removed 3 bases at V and 11 bases at J, with 11 bases between. There are 13 residues in the CDR3. Germline V gene lookup returns CDR1 SGHTA and CDR2 FQGNSA. The CDR3 here is CASSLMAGAPLHF. Here the CDR3 DNA reads TGTGCCAGCAGCTTGATGGCAGGGGCACCCCTCCACTTT. Together with reference TRBV7-2 and TRBJ1-6, the CDR3 gives the full variable domain: GAGVSQSPSNKVTEKGKDVELRCDPISGHTALYWYRQSLGQGLEFLIYFQGNSAPDKSGLPSDRFSAERTGGSVSTLTIQRTQQEDSAVYLCASSLMAGAPLHFGNGTRLTVT.

The chain recombines TRBV20-1 with TRBJ2-2; no clear D gene. Trimming left V 3 bases short and J 3 bases short, with 11 bases between. There are 14 residues in the CDR3. Germline CDR1 is DFQATT and CDR2 is SNEGSKA (reference sequence). CDR3 residues: CSASSRVDTGELFF. CDR3 nucleotides: TGCAGTGCTAGTTCCAGAGTAGACACCGGGGAGCTGTTTTTT.

This clonotype was observed a few times. This sequence joins TRBV20-1 and TRBJ1-4, with unresolved D. This CDR3 spans 14 amino acids. Germline V gives CDR1 DFQATT, CDR2 SNEGSKA (reference sequence). Trimming took 3 bases from V and 0 from J, leaving 8 bases between them. CDR3 nucleotides: TGCAGTGCTAGTGGCGGCGCAACTAATGAAAAACTGTTTTTT. Translated: CSASGGATNEKLFF.

This clonotype was seen at least ten times. The gene calls are TRBV4-3 and TRBJ2-3; TRBD2 agrees at 11 bases. Germline V gives CDR1 LGHNA, CDR2 YSLEER. CDR3 length: 17 amino acids. With V trimmed by 4 bases and J by 1 base, 7 bases remained unmatched. The CDR3 DNA reads TGCGCCAGCAGCCGCACGTTGACTAGCGGGGGCACAGATACGCAGTATTTT. Its translation is CASSRTLTSGGTDTQYF.

V usage is TRBV28 and J usage is TRBJ2-5; D remains unclear. Germline lookup yields CDR1 MDHEN and CDR2 SYDVKM. The CDR3 is 13 amino acids. V gave up 6 bases and J gave up 4 bases, with 12 bases separating them. The CDR3 region is CASRQLVPETQYF. The CDR3 DNA sequence: TGTGCCAGCAGGCAGCTAGTCCCAGAGACCCAGTACTTC.

The genes are TRBV7-3 and TRBJ2-5; the D is unclear. The CDR3 is made up of 15 amino acids. The V gene lost 1 base and the J gene lost 1 base, with 10 bases spanning the gap. Germline assignment: CDR1 SGHTA and CDR2 FQGTGA. The DNA for the CDR3 is TGTGCCAGCAGCTTAAGGTTGGCGGCCCAAGAGACCCAGTACTTC. It encodes CASSLRLAAQETQYF.

The CDR3 sequence: CASSRGWDLAGANVLTF. The CDR3 coding sequence is TGTGCCAGCAGCCGCGGGTGGGACCTTGCTGGGGCCAACGTCCTGACTTTC. The genes are TRBV7-9 and TRBJ2-6, with D perhaps being TRBD1 or TRBD2 (5 bases each). Germline-derived CDR1 and CDR2 are SEHNR and FQNEAQ (reference sequence). This CDR3 is 17 amino acids long. V lost 5 bases and J 2 bases, leaving 16 bases between the germline ends.